Reported below is one T cell receptor (beta chain). The CDR3 is made up of 11 amino acids. Trimming cost V 3 bases and J 8 bases, with 4 bases left between them. The data originate from a study of blood T cell repertoires in COVID-19. Here immunoSEQ multiplex PCR was the method, and the copy in TCRdb shows in-frame clones only, minus some. The sample includes roughly 91,000 clones, around 83% of them seen just once. This sequence was found in a man in his sixties or seventies with active or convalescent COVID-19. The V and J genes are TRBV12-3 or TRBV12-4 and TRBJ1-4; D not certain. The sequenced sample consisted of peripheral blood. Here the CDR3 reads CASSLREKLFF. Written as DNA, the CDR3 is TGTGCCAGCAGTTTGAGGGAAAAACTGTTTTTT.